This T cell receptor beta chain comes out of a study of blood T cell repertoires in COVID-19. Clones were sequenced by immunoSEQ multiplex PCR, and TCRdb holds only the in-frame ones, with some missing. The sample includes 95,000 to 150,000 clones, about four fifths of them seen just once. CDR3 length equals 24 residues. CDR1 LGHNA and CDR2 YNFKEQ come from the germline V gene. Unmatched junction bases numbered 19, after V lost 3 bases and J lost 0 bases. The sequenced sample was peripheral blood. This clonotype was sampled from a man between 60 and 75 years old with active or convalescent COVID-19. The chain couples TRBV4-2 to TRBJ2-6; TRBD2 aligns across 14 bases. CDR3 region: CASSQEGGVGTSGSPLSGANVLTF. The CDR3, as DNA: TGTGCCAGCAGCCAGGAAGGGGGGGTCGGGACTAGCGGGAGTCCCCTCTCTGGGGCCAACGTCCTGACTTTC.